One and the same sample provided the 23 T cell receptor beta chains below, sequenced in a study of T cell responses to AZD1222 COVID-19 vaccine listed by TCRdb under 2021. In the paper's terms, the time point label means: about 28 days (+/-7) after the second vaccine dose. Receptor amplification or capture employed the immunoSEQ multiplex PCR assay. This immuneACCESS table, as held by TCRdb, lists in-frame sequences with V and J called but not all clones. Of the missing ones, under half trace to an unresolved V gene in checked studies; the others have no known cause. In this sample the table shows 100,000 to 150,000 clones, roughly 93% of which occur a single time. The top ten hold around 0.99% of the sample. Sequences were derived from peripheral blood, sampled 28 days after the second AZD1222 dose. Every receptor here comes from an adult who received the AZD1222 COVID-19 vaccine.

The V gene is TRBV27, the J gene TRBJ2-5; tentative D call: TRBD1 (6 bases). Trimming took off 5 bases at V and 1 base at J, with 17 bases between the two ends. CDR1 MNHEY and CDR2 SMNVEV come from the germline V gene (reference sequence). The CDR3 has 16 residues. The CDR3 DNA is TGTGCCAGCAGTCGTGACAGGTGGGAAAGCCAAGAGACCCAGTACTTC. Translating gives CASSRDRWESQETQYF.

The chain joins TRBV2 to TRBJ2-7, with D perhaps TRBD1 or TRBD2 (5 bases each). Trimming shortened V by 6 bases and J by 2 bases, and 14 bases separated the two germline ends. Germline loops: CDR1 SNHLY, CDR2 FYNNEI. CDR3 length equals 14 residues. The CDR3 DNA reads as TGTGCCAGCAGGGGACGGGTCGAGGCCTACGAGCAGTACTTC. As protein: CASRGRVEAYEQYF.

J is TRBJ1-4 and V is TRBV9; perhaps TRBD1 as D (6 bases). V lost 0 bases and J 6 bases, leaving 12 bases between the germline ends. This CDR3 region has 15 residues. Germline assignment: CDR1 SGDLS and CDR2 YYNGEE. The CDR3 DNA reads as TGTGCCAGCAGCGTAGAGGGGGTACTCGATGAAAAACTGTTTTTT. Protein product: CASSVEGVLDEKLFF.

This chain joins TRBV19 and TRBJ1-6; D gene ambiguous. With 6 bases removed from V and 7 bases from J, the gap between germline ends came to 13 bases. There are 14 residues in the CDR3. CDR1 and CDR2 from the germline V gene are LNHDA and SQIVND (reference sequence). The CDR3 protein is CASRARVQNSPLHF. CDR3 nucleotides: TGTGCCAGTAGGGCAAGGGTTCAGAATTCACCCCTCCACTTT.

This clone was detected once. The chain recombines TRBV5-8 with TRBJ1-2, with D perhaps TRBD1 (6 bases). The CDR3 runs 13 residues. V lost 4 bases and J lost 8, with 15 bases in between. Germline V gene lookup returns CDR1 SGHTS and CDR2 YDEGEE. CDR3 coding DNA: TGTGCCAGCAGCCCAGACAACAGGGTCGGCTACACCTTC. This encodes CASSPDNRVGYTF.

The table lists this clone with a few counts. The J gene is TRBJ1-6, the V gene TRBV6-5; D is uncertain. The germline gives CDR1 MNHEY, CDR2 SVGAGI. The ends were cut back, 4 bases at V and 9 bases at J, with 7 bases in the middle. The CDR3 extends over 12 amino acids. The CDR3, as DNA: TGTGCCAGCAGTTCCCCCAGTTCACCCCTCCACTTT. Residues: CASSSPSSPLHF.

The chain joins TRBV9 to TRBJ2-2; 8 positions match TRBD2. CDR3 length: 17 residues. J gave up 5 bases and V 0 bases, and 9 bases lay outside the gene matches. The V gene's germline CDR1 is SGDLS and CDR2 YYNGEE. CDR3 DNA: TGTGCCAGCAGCGTAGCTACGGGAGGGAGTGGAACCGGGGAGCTGTTTTTT. This codes for CASSVATGGSGTGELFF.

This clone was seen only once. V is TRBV28 and J is TRBJ2-7, with a tentative D call TRBD1 (6 bases). In germline, CDR1 is MDHEN, CDR2 SYDVKM. This CDR3 contains 12 residues. The V end was cut by 8 bases, the J end by 3 bases, with 11 bases between. The CDR3 loop reads CASRGQYYEQYF. CDR3 coding DNA: TGTGCCAGCCGAGGACAGTACTACGAGCAGTACTTC.

The V and J genes are TRBV3-1 (or the pseudogene TRBV3-2) and TRBJ2-3; TRBD2 aligns across 9 bases. Trimming removed 3 bases from V and 3 bases from J; junction bases left unmatched: 10. Germline V gene data show CDR1 as LGHDT and CDR2 as YNNKEL (reference sequence). The CDR3 runs to 17 residues. CDR3 sequence (DNA): TGTGCCAGCAGCCATGGGGGTCGTAGCGGGAGTACAGATACGCAGTATTTT. It encodes CASSHGGRSGSTDTQYF.

The J gene is TRBJ2-5, the V gene TRBV7-9; D is possibly TRBD1 (7 bases). This CDR3 region has 14 residues. Trimming removed 5 bases at V and 5 bases at J, with 15 bases between. CDR1 and CDR2 from the germline V gene are SEHNR and FQNEAQ (reference sequence). The CDR3 nucleotides are TGTGCCAGCAGCCTCAGGGGGGTGATGGAGACCCAGTACTTC. Its protein product is CASSLRGVMETQYF.

This clone was seen a single time. The chain joins TRBV9 to TRBJ2-3; 10 bases align to TRBD2. CDR3 length: 14 amino acids. Germline CDR1 reads SGDLS; CDR2 reads YYNGEE. Trimming removed 7 bases from V and 1 base from J; junction bases left unmatched: 3. The CDR3 DNA follows: TGTGCCAGCTCCGGGACTAGCGGCACAGATACGCAGTATTTT. Its translation: CASSGTSGTDTQYF.

The chain has TRBV5-1 and TRBJ1-2; tentative D call: TRBD1 (5 bases). From germline, CDR1 is SGHRS and CDR2 YFSETQ. V shed 0 bases and J shed 8 bases, with 11 bases lying between them. This CDR3 has 13 residues. CDR3 sequence reads: CASSLAQGEGYTF. DNA for the CDR3: TGCGCCAGCAGCTTGGCCCAGGGAGAGGGCTACACCTTC.

The gene calls are TRBV2 and TRBJ2-2, with 9 bases aligning to TRBD1. The length of the CDR3 is 16 residues. Trimming cost V 7 bases and J 4 bases; bases outside gene matches: 10. Germline V gives CDR1 SNHLY, CDR2 FYNNEI. The CDR3 loop is CASTLSGTGFTGELFF. CDR3 nucleotide sequence: TGTGCCAGCACCCTCTCCGGGACAGGGTTCACCGGGGAGCTGTTTTTT.

This chain links TRBV6-5 with TRBJ1-3; D is unresolved. This CDR3 comprises 14 residues. Germline V lookup: CDR1 MNHEY, CDR2 SVGAGI. The ends were cut back, 5 bases at V and 0 bases at J, with 8 bases in the middle. CDR3 in DNA: TGTGCCAGCAGTACATACAGCTCTGGAAACACCATATATTTT. It yields the protein CASSTYSSGNTIYF.

The gene calls are TRBV5-1 and TRBJ2-5; weak D call: TRBD2 (5 bases). The CDR3 runs to 14 residues. V lost 4 bases to trimming and J lost 7 bases, with 17 bases between them. CDR1 and CDR2 from the germline V gene are SGHRS and YFSETQ. The CDR3 sequence is CASSPGPEGRTQYF. The CDR3 region has the DNA TGCGCCAGCAGCCCGGGCCCCGAGGGAAGGACCCAGTACTTC.

The chain combines TRBV6-1 with TRBJ1-2; a weak D match, TRBD1 (5 bases). Trimming stripped 3 bases from V and 8 bases from J, with 22 bases between. This CDR3 has 16 residues. Germline CDR1 MNHNS, CDR2 SASEGT. The CDR3 DNA follows: TGTGCCAGCAGTGAGGCCTGGGGCCCCGGAATAGAAGGCTACACCTTC. This gives the protein CASSEAWGPGIEGYTF.

The chain employs TRBV2 and TRBJ2-7; D is possibly TRBD2 (6 bases). V lost 7 bases and J lost 0, with 13 bases in between. This CDR3 spans 14 amino acids. Germline V CDR1 and CDR2: SNHLY, FYNNEI. DNA for the CDR3: TGTGCCAGCACCGCCGACGGGAGCTCCTACGAGCAGTACTTC. This codes for CASTADGSSYEQYF.

This clone occurred a few times. The chain recombines TRBV29-1 with TRBJ1-5, with D maybe TRBD1 (6 bases). Trimming removed 6 bases at V and 5 bases at J, with 14 bases between. Looked up from germline, CDR1 is SQVTM and CDR2 is ANQGSEA. The CDR3 contains 13 residues. As DNA, the CDR3 is TGCAGCGTAGGGGGTACGGATGATCAGCCCCAGCATTTT. Translated, it gives CSVGGTDDQPQHF.

The chain carries TRBV6-1 and TRBJ1-5, with TRBD1 as a possible D gene (5 bases). This CDR3 contains 14 residues. The V and J ends lost 3 bases and 3 bases respectively, with 9 bases between them. From germline, CDR1 is MNHNS and CDR2 SASEGT. The CDR3 sequence: CASSDGRDNQPQHF. CDR3 in DNA: TGTGCCAGCAGTGACGGCAGGGACAATCAGCCCCAGCATTTT.

The chain uses TRBV5-6 and TRBJ2-1, with 9 bases fitting TRBD1. The V segment lost 1 base and the J segment 2 bases; nucleotides outside the gene matches: 7. This CDR3 spans 17 amino acids. Germline lookup yields CDR1 SGHDT and CDR2 YYEEEE. In DNA, the CDR3 is TGTGCCAGCAGCTTGTTTGCCAGACAGGGGGCCTACAATGAGCAGTTCTTC. Translation gives CASSLFARQGAYNEQFF.

The rearrangement joins TRBV7-9 to TRBJ2-4, with D hard to call. Germline V lookup: CDR1 SEHNR, CDR2 FQNEAQ (reference sequence). Trimming shortened V by 1 base and J by 0 bases, and 13 bases separated the two germline ends. This CDR3 is built from 17 residues. CDR3 region: CASSLGGGSIAKNIQYF. The CDR3 nucleotides read TGTGCCAGCAGCTTAGGTGGTGGCAGCATAGCCAAAAACATTCAGTACTTC. The full variable domain, completed using reference TRBV7-9 and TRBJ2-4, is DTGVSQNPRHKITKRGQNVTFRCDPISEHNRLYWYRQTLGQGPEFLTYFQNEAQLEKSRLLSDRFSAERPKGSFSTLEIQRTEQGDSAMYLCASSLGGGSIAKNIQYFGAGTRLSVL.

This chain uses TRBV5-1 with TRBJ2-3; TRBD1 aligns across 8 bases. CDR1 is SGHRS and CDR2 is YFSETQ in the germline V gene. The CDR3 has 14 residues. V lost 7 bases and J lost 3; bases outside the gene matches: 7. CDR3 coding DNA: TGCGCCAGCGGACCTGACAGGGGAACAGATACGCAGTATTTT. The encoded protein is CASGPDRGTDTQYF.

The chain joins TRBV6-1 to TRBJ2-7; 7 bases are shared with TRBD1. This CDR3 is built from 15 residues. CDR1 is MNHNS, CDR2 SASEGT, per germline. With 3 bases clipped from V and 3 bases from J, the junction kept 8 bases outside the gene matches. DNA of the CDR3: TGTGCCAGCAGTGATTCCGGGACAGCACTCTACGAGCAGTACTTC. This codes for CASSDSGTALYEQYF.